This T cell receptor beta chain was obtained from a study of blood T cell repertoires in COVID-19. V was shortened by 3 bases and J by 5 bases, with 10 bases between the two germline ends. Germline CDR1 and CDR2: MDHEN and SYDVKM. This CDR3 contains 13 residues. Assay used: immunoSEQ multiplex PCR; TCRdb lists only in-frame clones, some missing. The sample has 65,000 to 90,000 clones, 86% seen once. The source material was peripheral blood. The clonotype was recovered from a man in his fifties or sixties with active COVID-19. The chain has TRBV28 and TRBJ1-2; possibly TRBD1 for D (5 bases). The CDR3 coding sequence is TGTGCCAGCAGTTTGGTGGGGCGATATGGCTACACCTTC. It encodes CASSLVGRYGYTF.